A single sample is the source of the 26 T cell receptor beta chains below, sequenced in a study of CD8+CD57+ T cells in acquired aplastic anemia. Genomic DNA provided the template from which TCR beta VDJ and CDR3 profiles were obtained. TCRdb re-derived calls from the reads in MiXCR, one entry per CDR3 protein. This table holds 120,000 or so distinct CDR3 sequences, about 43% found once. Those patients picked for sequencing had displayed CD8+CD57+ cell expansion on flow cytometry. Sequenced sample: sorted CD4+, CD8+, or CD8+CD57+ T cells (not recorded which) from PBMCs. Every receptor here comes from a human donor with aplastic anemia.

This sequence joins TRBV11-2 and TRBJ2-3; tentatively, D is TRBD2 (5 bases). Germline V lookup: CDR1 SGHAT, CDR2 FQNNGV. With 5 bases removed from V and 6 bases from J, the gap between germline ends came to 6 bases. The CDR3 is 11 amino acids. The CDR3 DNA reads TGTGCCAGCAGCGGGGAGGATACGCAGTATTTT. The encoded protein is CASSGEDTQYF.

The table lists this clonotype with many counts. The rearrangement uses TRBV19 and TRBJ2-3; 7 bases map to TRBD2. V dropped 3 bases and J dropped 6; count of bases not matched to a gene: 6. CDR3 length: 14 residues. Germline-derived CDR1 and CDR2 are LNHDA and SQIVND (reference sequence). Here the CDR3 reads CASSIGTIVDTQYF. CDR3 DNA: TGTGCCAGTAGTATCGGGACTATCGTGGATACGCAGTATTTT.

This clonotype was counted at least ten times. V usage is TRBV5-5 and J usage is TRBJ2-2, with D unclear. V was trimmed by 0 bases and J by 4 bases, leaving 10 bases between them. Germline CDR1 is SGHKS and CDR2 is YYEKEE (reference sequence). CDR3 length: 15 amino acids. The CDR3 nucleotides are TGTGCCAGCAGCTTGGCAAGCTTTGTCACCGGGGAGCTGTTTTTT. This translates into CASSLASFVTGELFF.

This clonotype has only a few counts. V is TRBV30 and J is TRBJ2-1, with D possibly being TRBD2 (5 bases). The CDR3 length is 12 residues. In germline, CDR1 is GTSNPN, CDR2 SVGIG (reference sequence). Trimming left V 6 bases short and J 6 bases short, with 12 bases between. The CDR3 DNA sequence: TGTGCCTGCCCGCGGACTGCCAATGAGCAGTTCTTC. It encodes CACPRTANEQFF.

The sample holds one count of this clonotype. The J gene is TRBJ2-3, the V gene TRBV2, with D tentatively TRBD1 or TRBD2 (5 bases each). V was shortened by 4 bases and J by 4 bases, with 12 bases between the two germline ends. Germline V lookup: CDR1 SNHLY, CDR2 FYNNEI. The CDR3 loop spans 14 amino acids. In DNA, the CDR3 is TGTGCCAGCAGTGTAACGCGAGGGGCAGATACGCAGTATTTT. This gives the protein CASSVTRGADTQYF. The variable domain in full, completed from reference TRBV2 and TRBJ2-3, reads EPEVTQTPSHQVTQMGQEVILRCVPISNHLYFYWYRQILGQKVEFLVSFYNNEISEKSEIFDDQFSVERPDGSNFTLKIRSTKLEDSAMYFCASSVTRGADTQYFGPGTRLTVL.

The V call is TRBV29-1, the J call TRBJ1-6; possible D gene TRBD1, 5 bases. The V end was cut by 6 bases, the J end by 8 bases, with 17 bases between. Germline CDR1 SQVTM, CDR2 ANQGSEA. This CDR3 spans 14 amino acids. The CDR3 is CSVLSGGGDSPLHF. CDR3 DNA sequence: TGCAGCGTGCTGTCGGGGGGGGGGGATTCACCCCTCCACTTT.

This clonotype has at least ten counts. The chain recombines TRBV4-2 with TRBJ1-2; 8 bases align to TRBD1. CDR1 and CDR2 (germline): LGHNA, YNFKEQ. The CDR3 has 15 residues. V shed 3 bases, J shed 0 bases, and the junction held 3 bases outside the gene matches. Written as DNA, the CDR3 is TGTGCCAGCAGCCAGGGGGGACAGGCTAACTATGGCTACACCTTC. Translated: CASSQGGQANYGYTF.

This clonotype was detected a few times. Just one base apart from a much larger clone, this may be a read error. The V call is TRBV5-8, the J call TRBJ2-7; TRBD2 agrees at 7 bases. The CDR3 totals 15 residues. After removal of 4 bases from V and 5 bases from J, the junction contained 12 bases not matched to a gene. The V gene's germline CDR1 is SGHTS and CDR2 YDEGEE. Written as DNA, the CDR3 is TGTGCCAGCAGCGCCCAGCGGGACGCGGGCCACGAGCAGTACGTC. Translated: CASSAQRDAGHEQYV.

As for this clonotype: The DNA is omitted, as the CDR3 cannot be located on it reliably, and the CDR3 follows TCRdb's listing. V usage is TRBV2 and J usage is TRBJ2-7; the table's TRBD1 call for D was not verified on the DNA. Germline V gives CDR1 SNHLY, CDR2 FYNNEI. The CDR3 length equals 14 residues, ends included. The CDR3 here is CASSSSTGPYEQYF.

This clonotype came up many times. The rearrangement links TRBV4-1 to TRBJ1-2, with TRBD1 as a possible D gene (5 bases). Germline lookup yields CDR1 MGHRA and CDR2 YSYEKL. The ends were cut back, 1 base at V and 1 base at J, with 10 bases in the middle. This CDR3 region has 15 residues. CDR3 residues: CASSQGRGVNYGYTF. In DNA form, the CDR3 reads TGCGCCAGCAGCCAAGGAAGGGGCGTTAACTATGGCTACACCTTC.

This clonotype was counted a few times. CDR3 sequence (DNA): TGTGCCAGCAGCGTATCAGCAGGGGTAATGCAAGAGACCCAGTACTTC. Translation gives CASSVSAGVMQETQYF. The chain recombines TRBV9 with TRBJ2-5, with D possibly being TRBD1 (6 bases). The V and J ends lost 1 base and 2 bases respectively, with 15 bases between them. The germline V gene has CDR1 SGDLS and CDR2 YYNGEE. There are 16 residues in the CDR3.

This clonotype was counted between two and nine times. The chain recombines TRBV30 with TRBJ2-7; no reliable D call. Germline lookup yields CDR1 GTSNPN and CDR2 SVGIG (reference sequence). V was clipped by 2 bases and J by 1 base, with 9 bases between them. The CDR3 consists of 13 residues. In DNA form, the CDR3 reads TGTGCCTGGAGTAACAGACGATCCTACGAGCAGTACGTC. Residues: CAWSNRRSYEQYV.

For this clonotype: A much larger clone differs by one base, so this may be a read error. The chain links TRBV6-5 to TRBJ1-1; D unresolved. CDR3 length: 13 residues. Germline values: CDR1 MNHEY, CDR2 SVGAGI. The CDR3 nucleotides are TGTACCAGCAGTTCCTGGGAGTACACTGAAGCTTTCTTT. Encoded protein: CTSSSWEYTEAFF.

The CDR3 bases are TGTGCCAGTAGTATAGAGGCGGGGGCGACCTACGAGCAGTACTTC. As protein: CASSIEAGATYEQYF. The rearrangement links TRBV19 to TRBJ2-7; perhaps TRBD2 as D (7 bases). V shed 0 bases and J shed 2 bases, with 11 bases lying between them. CDR1 and CDR2 from the germline V gene are LNHDA and SQIVND (reference sequence). The CDR3 is 15 amino acids.

The chain recombines TRBV28 with TRBJ2-5, with 9 nucleotides matching TRBD1. The CDR3 totals 15 residues. With 10 bases clipped from V and 5 bases from J, the junction kept 14 bases outside the gene matches. Germline loops: CDR1 MDHEN, CDR2 SYDVKM. Written as DNA, the CDR3 is TGTGCCACCCGGTTTCGGACAGGGGCAGCGGAGACCCAGTACTTC. Translating it yields CATRFRTGAAETQYF.

Comments on this clonotype: One end of the junction fails to match germline, which may point to a read error. This chain links TRBV7-7 with TRBJ2-2, with 8 bases lining up with TRBD2. Per the germline V gene, CDR1 is SSHAT and CDR2 is FNYEAQ (reference sequence). The CDR3 covers 14 residues. CDR3 residues: CPSRYGRDTGELFF. The CDR3 bases are TGTCCCAGCCGCTACGGGAGGGACACCGGGGAGCTGTTTTTT.

The table lists this clonotype with many counts. The chain has TRBV5-5 and TRBJ2-1, with 7 bases fitting TRBD2. The CDR3 extends over 14 amino acids. Per the germline V gene, CDR1 is SGHKS and CDR2 is YYEKEE (reference sequence). V trimming: 5 bases; J trimming: 5 bases; junction bases outside the gene matches: 7. The CDR3 bases are TGTGCCAGCAGACTCGGGACTACACACAATGAGCAGTTCTTC. Translated, it gives CASRLGTTHNEQFF.

The sample holds many counts of this clonotype. V is TRBV6-1 and J is TRBJ2-7; 9 bases line up with TRBD2. Trimming took 6 bases from V and 4 from J; bases not matched to a gene: 4. The CDR3 sequence is 13 residues long. Germline V gives CDR1 MNHNS, CDR2 SASEGT. For the CDR3, the DNA is TGTGCCAGCAGGATGACTAGCGGTTACGAGCAGTACTTC. Amino acid sequence: CASRMTSGYEQYF.

The CDR3 sequence: CASRADTGGSGYTF. In nucleotides, the CDR3 is TGTGCCAGCAGGGCAGACACCGGGGGTTCTGGCTACACCTTC. The genes are TRBV2 and TRBJ1-2, with D possibly being TRBD1 (5 bases). Germline CDR1 is SNHLY and CDR2 is FYNNEI. The CDR3 length is 14 residues. V shed 6 bases and J shed 7 bases, with 18 bases lying between them. The variable domain in full, with the rest retrieved from reference TRBV2 and TRBJ1-2, is EPEVTQTPSHQVTQMGQEVILRCVPISNHLYFYWYRQILGQKVEFLVSFYNNEISEKSEIFDDQFSVERPDGSNFTLKIRSTKLEDSAMYFCASRADTGGSGYTFGSGTRLTVV.

In its sample, this clonotype was seen many times. The chain combines TRBV7-9 with TRBJ1-2; D is perhaps TRBD1 (6 bases). The CDR3 runs 14 residues. Germline assignment: CDR1 SEHNR and CDR2 FQNEAQ (reference sequence). Trimming removed 1 base at V and 10 bases at J, with 16 bases between. CDR3 protein: CASSLDAGHINYTF. The CDR3 DNA follows: TGTGCCAGCAGCTTAGATGCGGGACATATTAACTACACCTTC. The variable domain in full, with the rest retrieved from reference TRBV7-9 and TRBJ1-2, is DTGVSQNPRHKITKRGQNVTFRCDPISEHNRLYWYRQTLGQGPEFLTYFQNEAQLEKSRLLSDRFSAERPKGSFSTLEIQRTEQGDSAMYLCASSLDAGHINYTFGSGTRLTVV.

This clonotype was detected only a few times. The chain joins TRBV10-3 to TRBJ2-7; no reliable D call. The CDR3 extends over 12 amino acids. V lost 5 bases and J lost 7, with 12 bases in between. Germline values: CDR1 ENHRY, CDR2 SYGVKD. This CDR3 is CAISSGLGEQYF. CDR3 DNA sequence: TGTGCCATCAGTTCAGGATTGGGGGAGCAGTACTTC.

This clonotype turned up a few times. V is TRBV2 and J is TRBJ1-5, with D unresolved. The V gene lost 6 bases and the J gene lost 7 bases, with 10 bases spanning the gap. The CDR3 covers 12 residues. The germline V gene has CDR1 SNHLY and CDR2 FYNNEI. The CDR3 DNA reads as TGTGCCAGCAGCGGCTACGGGCAGCCCCAGCATTTT. Translation: CASSGYGQPQHF.

This clonotype was seen a few times. The chain is built from TRBV12-3 or TRBV12-4 and TRBJ1-3; no clear D gene. The CDR3 loop spans 16 amino acids. V was trimmed by 6 bases and J by 0 bases, leaving 15 bases between them. The CDR3 loop reads CASSPNGPRSGNTIYF. CDR3 DNA: TGTGCCAGCAGCCCAAACGGGCCCCGCTCTGGAAACACCATATATTTT.

This clonotype was seen many times. The rearrangement links TRBV19 to TRBJ1-1, with unresolved D. The CDR3 has 14 amino acids. Germline V gives CDR1 LNHDA, CDR2 SQIVND (reference sequence). V lost 5 bases, J lost 1 base, and 11 bases lay in between. CDR3 nucleotides: TGTGCCAGTAGTCCGGGCGCTTCGAACACTGAAGCTTTCTTT. It is translated as CASSPGASNTEAFF.

In regard to this clonotype: This may arise from a read error, as a much more abundant clone is one base away. The rearrangement joins TRBV5-4 to TRBJ2-1, with D possibly TRBD2 on 5 matching bases. From germline, CDR1 is SGHNT and CDR2 YYREEE (reference sequence). The length of the CDR3 is 13 residues. DNA of the CDR3: TGTGCCAGCAGCCCCACAGACTACAATGAGCAGTCCTTC. It translates to CASSPTDYNEQSF. The variable domain in full, with the rest retrieved from reference TRBV5-4 and TRBJ2-1, is ETGVTQSPTHLIKTRGQQVTLRCSSQSGHNTVSWYQQALGQGPQFIFQYYREEENGRGNFPPRFSGLQFPNYSSELNVNALELDDSALYLCASSPTDYNEQSFGPGTRLTVL.

V is TRBV10-3 and J is TRBJ1-5, with TRBD1 matching over 7 bases. The germline V gene has CDR1 ENHRY and CDR2 SYGVKD. This CDR3 has 15 amino acids. The V and J ends lost 1 base and 4 bases, in that order; junction bases with no gene match: 4. The CDR3 region has the DNA TGTGCCATCAGTGAGTGGGACAGTCTAAATCAGCCCCAGCATTTT. Residues: CAISEWDSLNQPQHF.